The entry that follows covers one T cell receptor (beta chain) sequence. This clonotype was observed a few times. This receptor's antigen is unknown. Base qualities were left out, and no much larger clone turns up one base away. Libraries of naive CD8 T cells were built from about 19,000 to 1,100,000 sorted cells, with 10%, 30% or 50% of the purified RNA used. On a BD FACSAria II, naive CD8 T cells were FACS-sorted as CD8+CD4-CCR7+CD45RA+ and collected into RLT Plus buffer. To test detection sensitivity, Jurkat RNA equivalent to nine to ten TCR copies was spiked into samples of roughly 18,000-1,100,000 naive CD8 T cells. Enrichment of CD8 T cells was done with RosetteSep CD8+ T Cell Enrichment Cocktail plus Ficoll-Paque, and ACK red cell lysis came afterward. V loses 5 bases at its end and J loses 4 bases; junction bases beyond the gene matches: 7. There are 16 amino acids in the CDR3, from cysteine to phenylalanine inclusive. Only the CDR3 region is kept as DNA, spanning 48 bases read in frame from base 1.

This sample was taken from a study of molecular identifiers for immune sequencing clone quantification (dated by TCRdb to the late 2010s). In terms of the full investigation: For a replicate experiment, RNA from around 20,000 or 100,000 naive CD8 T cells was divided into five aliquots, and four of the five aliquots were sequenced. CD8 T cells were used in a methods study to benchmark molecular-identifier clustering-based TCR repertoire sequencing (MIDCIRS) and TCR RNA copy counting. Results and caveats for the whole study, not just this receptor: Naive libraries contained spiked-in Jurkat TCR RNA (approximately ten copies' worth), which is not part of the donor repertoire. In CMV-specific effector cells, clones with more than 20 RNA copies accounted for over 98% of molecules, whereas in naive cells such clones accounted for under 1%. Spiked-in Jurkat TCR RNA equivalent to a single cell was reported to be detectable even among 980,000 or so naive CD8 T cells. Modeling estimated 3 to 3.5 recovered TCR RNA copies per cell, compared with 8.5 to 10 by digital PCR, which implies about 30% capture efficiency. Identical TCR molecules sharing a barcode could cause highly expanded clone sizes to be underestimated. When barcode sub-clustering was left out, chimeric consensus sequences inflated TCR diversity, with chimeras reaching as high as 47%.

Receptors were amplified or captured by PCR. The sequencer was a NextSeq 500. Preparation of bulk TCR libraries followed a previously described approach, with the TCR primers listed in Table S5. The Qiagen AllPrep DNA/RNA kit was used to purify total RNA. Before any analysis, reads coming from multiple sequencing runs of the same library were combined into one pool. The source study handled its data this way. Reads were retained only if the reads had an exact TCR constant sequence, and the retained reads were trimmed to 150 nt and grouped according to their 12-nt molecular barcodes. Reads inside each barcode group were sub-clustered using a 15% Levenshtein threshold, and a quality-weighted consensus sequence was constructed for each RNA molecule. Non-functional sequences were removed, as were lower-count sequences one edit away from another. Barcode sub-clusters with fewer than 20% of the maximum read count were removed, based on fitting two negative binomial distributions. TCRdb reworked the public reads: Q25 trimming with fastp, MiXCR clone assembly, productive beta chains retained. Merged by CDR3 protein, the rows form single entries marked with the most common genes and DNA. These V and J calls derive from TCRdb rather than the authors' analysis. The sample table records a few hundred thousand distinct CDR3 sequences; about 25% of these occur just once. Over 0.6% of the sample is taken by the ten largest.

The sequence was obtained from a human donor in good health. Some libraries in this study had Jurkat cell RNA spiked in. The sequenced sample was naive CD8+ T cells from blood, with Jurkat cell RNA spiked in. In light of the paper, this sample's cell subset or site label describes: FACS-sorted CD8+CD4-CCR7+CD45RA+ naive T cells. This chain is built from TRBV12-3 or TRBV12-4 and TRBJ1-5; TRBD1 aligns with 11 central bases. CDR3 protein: CASSTMDRGLNQPQHF. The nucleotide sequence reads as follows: TGTGCCAGCAGTACCATGGACAGGGGGCTAAATCAGCCCCAGCATTTT.